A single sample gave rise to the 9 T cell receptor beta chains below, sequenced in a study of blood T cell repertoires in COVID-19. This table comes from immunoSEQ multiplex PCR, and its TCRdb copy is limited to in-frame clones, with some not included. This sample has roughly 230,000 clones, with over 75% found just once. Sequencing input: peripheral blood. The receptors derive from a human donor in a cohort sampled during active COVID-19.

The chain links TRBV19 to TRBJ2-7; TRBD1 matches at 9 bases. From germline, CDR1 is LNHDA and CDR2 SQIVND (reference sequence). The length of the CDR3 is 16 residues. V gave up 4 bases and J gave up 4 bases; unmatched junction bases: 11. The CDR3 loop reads CASSSLRGQGPYEQYF. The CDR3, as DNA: TGTGCCAGTAGTAGCCTCCGAGGACAGGGGCCTTACGAGCAGTACTTC.

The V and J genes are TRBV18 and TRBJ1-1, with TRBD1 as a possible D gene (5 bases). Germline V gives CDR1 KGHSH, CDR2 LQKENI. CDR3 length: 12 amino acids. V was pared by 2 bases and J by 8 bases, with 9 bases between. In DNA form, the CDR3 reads TGTGCCAGCTCACCAGGGGCGGGGGAAGCTTTCTTT. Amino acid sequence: CASSPGAGEAFF.

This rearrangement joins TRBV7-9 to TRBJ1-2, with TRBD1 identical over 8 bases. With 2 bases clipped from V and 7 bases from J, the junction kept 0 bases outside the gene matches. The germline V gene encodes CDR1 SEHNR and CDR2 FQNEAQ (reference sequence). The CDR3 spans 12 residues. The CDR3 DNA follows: TGTGCCAGCAGCTTAACAGGGGGTGGCTACACCTTC. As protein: CASSLTGGGYTF.

The CDR3 DNA sequence: TGTGCCAGCAGCCAAGATTTAAAGGTCCAGGGGTCTGGCTACACCTTC. This codes for CASSQDLKVQGSGYTF. The chain combines TRBV3-1 (or the pseudogene TRBV3-2) with TRBJ1-2; D may be TRBD1 (6 bases). The CDR3 spans 16 residues. The V end was cut by 0 bases, the J end by 7 bases, with 18 bases between. CDR1 and CDR2 (germline): LGHDT, YNNKEL (reference sequence).

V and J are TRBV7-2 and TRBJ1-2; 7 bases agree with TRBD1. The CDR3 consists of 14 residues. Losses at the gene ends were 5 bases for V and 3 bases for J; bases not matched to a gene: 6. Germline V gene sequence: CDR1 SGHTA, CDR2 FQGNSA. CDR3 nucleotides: TGTGCCAGCAGCCGCCAGGGGGGTGACTATGGCTACACCTTC. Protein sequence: CASSRQGGDYGYTF.

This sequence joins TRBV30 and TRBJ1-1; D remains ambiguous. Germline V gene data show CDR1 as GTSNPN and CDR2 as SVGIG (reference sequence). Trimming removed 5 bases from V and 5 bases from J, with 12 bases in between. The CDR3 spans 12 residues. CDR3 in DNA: TGTGCCTGGGGCTCCCGCGGGACTGAAGCTTTCTTT. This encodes CAWGSRGTEAFF.

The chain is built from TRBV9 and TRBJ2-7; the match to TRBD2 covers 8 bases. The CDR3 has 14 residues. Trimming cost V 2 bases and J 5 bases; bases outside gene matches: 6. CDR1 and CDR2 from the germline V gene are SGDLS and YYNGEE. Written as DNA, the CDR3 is TGTGCCAGCAGCGTCCTAGCGGGTCCTAACGAGCAGTACTTC. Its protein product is CASSVLAGPNEQYF.

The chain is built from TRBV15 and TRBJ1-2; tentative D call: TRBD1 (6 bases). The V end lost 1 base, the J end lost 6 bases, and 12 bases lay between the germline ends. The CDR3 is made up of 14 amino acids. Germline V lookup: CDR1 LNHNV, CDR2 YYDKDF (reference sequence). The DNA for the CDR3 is TGTGCCACCAGCAGAGGCCTCGGGACACATGGCTACACCTTC. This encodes CATSRGLGTHGYTF.

In DNA, the CDR3 is TGTGCCAGTCTCCACCCCGACAGTCCAGGTTACGAGCAGTACTTC. Translated, it gives CASLHPDSPGYEQYF. The V call is TRBV28, the J call TRBJ2-7; a possible D gene is TRBD1 (5 bases). Germline loops: CDR1 MDHEN, CDR2 SYDVKM. V lost 9 bases and J 4 bases, leaving 22 bases between the germline ends. CDR3 length equals 15 residues.